These 25 T cell receptor beta chains were all obtained from the same sample, sequenced in a study of vaccination and CD4 T cells after COVID-19. Treatment in this sample: approximately 10-day PBMC culture with coronavirus spike peptide pools or control peptides (ViraFEST assay). Sequenced with the Oncomine TCR Beta short-read assay was DNA taken from cultured CD4+ T cells. TCRdb called the PCR reads again in MiXCR, with one record for every CDR3 protein. The data hold around 12,000 distinct CDR3 sequences, with around three fifths observed a single time. Their antigens remain unidentified. The specimen was CD4+ T cells from blood, cultured in vitro. The receptor set was obtained from a human donor who had recovered from COVID-19.

This sequence joins TRBV7-9 and TRBJ1-4, with D unclear. Per germline, CDR1 SEHNR and CDR2 FQNEAQ (reference sequence). The CDR3 loop spans 13 amino acids. Trimming pared 2 bases from V and 5 bases from J, leaving 6 bases between. In nucleotides, the CDR3 is TGTGCCAGCAGCTTAAGTGGAAATGAAAAACTGTTTTTT. It yields the protein CASSLSGNEKLFF. Complete variable domain (other parts from reference TRBV7-9 and TRBJ1-4): DTGVSQNPRHKITKRGQNVTFRCDPISEHNRLYWYRQTLGQGPEFLTYFQNEAQLEKSRLLSDRFSAERPKGSFSTLEIQRTEQGDSAMYLCASSLSGNEKLFFGSGTQLSVL.

This rearrangement joins TRBV7-7 to TRBJ2-7; D not resolved. CDR3 length: 13 residues. Germline assignment: CDR1 SSHAT and CDR2 FNYEAQ (reference sequence). V lost 5 bases to trimming and J lost 5 bases, with 13 bases between them. The DNA of the CDR3 is TGTGCCAGCAGCCCCGACAAGAGCCACGAGCAGTACTTC. It codes for CASSPDKSHEQYF. Together with reference TRBV7-7 and TRBJ2-7, the CDR3 gives the full variable domain: GAGVSQSPRYKVTKRGQDVTLRCDPISSHATLYWYQQALGQGPEFLTYFNYEAQPDKSGLPSDRFSAERPEGSISTLTIQRTEQRDSAMYRCASSPDKSHEQYFGPGTRLTVT.

The V gene is TRBV27, the J gene TRBJ2-7, with D unclear. The CDR3 consists of 15 residues. CDR1 is MNHEY, CDR2 SMNVEV, per germline (reference sequence). The ends were cut back, 0 bases at V and 3 bases at J, with 12 bases in the middle. This chain's CDR3 is CASSLSPGRSYEQYF. In DNA, the CDR3 is TGTGCCAGCAGTTTATCACCCGGCCGGAGCTACGAGCAGTACTTC.

There are a few counts of this clonotype. This sequence joins TRBV19 and TRBJ1-2; tentative D call: TRBD1 (6 bases). The ends were cut back, 4 bases at V and 0 bases at J, with 15 bases in the middle. Germline V gene sequence: CDR1 LNHDA, CDR2 SQIVND (reference sequence). This CDR3 has 16 amino acids. The CDR3 sequence is CASSSAGQSSNYGYTF. The CDR3 DNA reads TGTGCCAGTAGTAGCGCAGGACAGTCTTCTAACTATGGCTACACCTTC.

V gene TRBV6-5 combines with J gene TRBJ1-1; D is undetermined. V gave up 3 bases and J gave up 8 bases, with 16 bases separating them. The CDR3 extends over 14 amino acids. Germline values: CDR1 MNHEY, CDR2 SVGAGI. The CDR3 DNA follows: TGTGCCAGCAGTTATATGGGGATGCGGCAGGAAGCTTTCTTT. Residues: CASSYMGMRQEAFF.

The chain has TRBV5-4 and TRBJ1-6; 12 nucleotides line up with TRBD1. The CDR3 length is 17 residues. The junction had 11 bases not matched to a gene; V was cut back by 4 bases and J by 9 bases. CDR1 is SGHNT and CDR2 is YYREEE in the germline V gene (reference sequence). DNA for the CDR3: TGTGCCAGCAGCAGGGGGACAGGGGGCGCAGGATCTTCACCCCTCCACTTT. Protein sequence: CASSRGTGGAGSSPLHF.

The chain has TRBV20-1 and TRBJ2-5, with D tentatively TRBD2 (5 bases). Trimming pared 2 bases from V and 4 bases from J, leaving 20 bases between. Germline V gives CDR1 DFQATT, CDR2 SNEGSKA (reference sequence). CDR3 size: 16 residues. The CDR3 loop reads CSARTFRRAVLETQYF. The CDR3 nucleotides read TGCAGTGCTAGAACGTTCCGCCGAGCGGTACTAGAGACCCAGTACTTC.

The chain is built from TRBV6-5 and TRBJ1-4; 7 positions match TRBD1. Germline trimming cut 2 bases from V and 8 bases from J; bases unmatched to any gene: 2. Germline lookup yields CDR1 MNHEY and CDR2 SVGAGI. The CDR3 has 13 residues. For the CDR3, the DNA is TGTGCCAGCAGTTACAGCAGGGGGGAAAAACTGTTTTTT. Protein sequence: CASSYSRGEKLFF.

The CDR3 spells CASSFAWGTDTQYF. The CDR3 DNA follows: TGTGCCAGCAGCTTCGCTTGGGGCACAGATACGCAGTATTTT. This chain joins TRBV7-9 and TRBJ2-3; D is ambiguous. CDR1 is SEHNR, CDR2 FQNEAQ, per germline (reference sequence). Trimming took 3 bases from V and 1 from J, leaving 8 bases between them. The CDR3 length is 14 residues.

The chain combines TRBV11-2 with TRBJ2-5; the D call may be TRBD1 or TRBD2 (6 bases each). This CDR3 is built from 14 residues. V was cut by 3 bases and J by 5 bases, with 13 bases left in between. Germline V gene lookup returns CDR1 SGHAT and CDR2 FQNNGV. The CDR3 region is CASSFKYGGETQYF. The CDR3 nucleotides are TGTGCCAGCAGCTTCAAATACGGGGGCGAGACCCAGTACTTC. The full variable domain, its missing parts supplied by reference TRBV11-2 and TRBJ2-5, is EAGVAQSPRYKIIEKRQSVAFWCNPISGHATLYWYQQILGQGPKLLIQFQNNGVVDDSQLPKDRFSAERLKGVDSTLKIQPAKLEDSAVYLCASSFKYGGETQYFGPGTRLLVL.

Written as DNA, the CDR3 is TGTGCCATCAGCCCACGGAGGGCAGGGGAAATCTATGGCTACACCTTC. It translates to CAISPRRAGEIYGYTF. The chain links TRBV10-3 to TRBJ1-2; TRBD1 might be the D (6 bases). The V gene's germline CDR1 is ENHRY and CDR2 SYGVKD. This CDR3 is built from 16 residues. Trimming cost V 6 bases and J 4 bases, with 21 bases left between them.

J is TRBJ2-5 and V is TRBV20-1; D is possibly TRBD2 (5 bases). The germline V gene has CDR1 DFQATT and CDR2 SNEGSKA (reference sequence). V lost 0 bases to trimming and J lost 2 bases, with 10 bases between them. The CDR3 has 14 amino acids. As DNA, the CDR3 is TGCAGTGCTAGAGATGGAGGCATTCAAGAGACCCAGTACTTC. Protein product: CSARDGGIQETQYF.

This clonotype appeared a few times. The J gene is TRBJ1-1, the V gene TRBV7-9, with D maybe TRBD1 (5 bases). The V end lost 5 bases, the J end lost 11 bases, and 18 bases lay between the germline ends. Germline V CDR1 and CDR2: SEHNR, FQNEAQ (reference sequence). This CDR3 has 13 amino acids. The CDR3 is CASSLTGREGAFF. CDR3 bases: TGTGCCAGCAGCCTCACAGGCCGTGAGGGGGCTTTCTTT.

This clonotype turned up a few times. The gene calls are TRBV27 and TRBJ1-4; D is unclear. The CDR3 length is 13 residues. V lost 3 bases, J lost 7 bases, and 9 bases lay in between. CDR1 is MNHEY and CDR2 is SMNVEV in the germline V gene (reference sequence). DNA for the CDR3: TGTGCCAGCAGTTTGCGCAGATCTGAAAAACTGTTTTTT. Translation gives CASSLRRSEKLFF.

The V gene is TRBV20-1, the J gene TRBJ2-5; D is perhaps TRBD1 (6 bases). V dropped 0 bases and J dropped 1 base, with 12 bases sitting between them. CDR3 length: 15 residues. Germline V lookup: CDR1 DFQATT, CDR2 SNEGSKA (reference sequence). The DNA for the CDR3 is TGCAGTGCTAGAGAAATGGGACACCTCCAAGAGACCCAGTACTTC. This translates into CSAREMGHLQETQYF.

This sequence joins TRBV19 and TRBJ2-1; 9 positions match TRBD1. CDR3 length: 15 amino acids. J gave up 8 bases and V 4 bases, and 9 bases lay outside the gene matches. The germline V gene has CDR1 LNHDA and CDR2 SQIVND (reference sequence). The CDR3 coding sequence is TGTGCCAGTAGTAAGGGACAGGGTCTTGGAGATGAGCAGTTCTTC. Translation gives CASSKGQGLGDEQFF.

A few counts support this clonotype. V gene TRBV19 combines with J gene TRBJ1-5; 9 bases fit TRBD1. The V gene end was trimmed by 5 bases and the J gene end by 2 bases; junction bases not matched to a gene: 4. Germline-derived CDR1 and CDR2 are LNHDA and SQIVND (reference sequence). This CDR3 is 15 amino acids long. The CDR3 reads CASSLTGGGNQPQHF. As DNA, the CDR3 is TGTGCCAGTAGTCTTACAGGGGGCGGCAATCAGCCCCAGCATTTT.

The chain couples TRBV27 to TRBJ1-1, with a weak D call TRBD1 (6 bases). Per germline, CDR1 MNHEY and CDR2 SMNVEV (reference sequence). Deletions cut 2 bases from V and 1 base from J, with 11 bases between. The CDR3 loop spans 15 amino acids. In nucleotides, the CDR3 is TGTGCCAGCAGTTTAGTGGGCAGGGGGAACACTGAAGCTTTCTTT. It encodes CASSLVGRGNTEAFF.

The rearrangement links TRBV4-1 to TRBJ1-3; perhaps TRBD1 as D (5 bases). The CDR3 loop spans 16 amino acids. Germline loops: CDR1 MGHRA, CDR2 YSYEKL. V shed 3 bases and J shed 3 bases, with 15 bases lying between them. The CDR3 loop is CASSHLGRGNGNTIYF. The CDR3 DNA reads as TGCGCCAGCAGCCATTTGGGGAGGGGAAATGGAAACACCATATATTTT.

V gene TRBV18 combines with J gene TRBJ2-7; 10 bases line up with TRBD1. Germline V gives CDR1 KGHSH, CDR2 LQKENI. The CDR3 spans 14 residues. Trimming at V came to 3 bases and at J to 3 bases, leaving 2 bases not matched to a gene. CDR3 bases: TGTGCCAGCTCACCGGACAGGGGGGTCTACGAGCAGTACTTC. Protein sequence: CASSPDRGVYEQYF. Full variable domain (outside the CDR3, taken from reference TRBV18 and TRBJ2-7): NAGVMQNPRHLVRRRGQEARLRCSPMKGHSHVYWYRQLPEEGLKFMVYLQKENIIDESGMPKERFSAEFPKEGPSILRIQQVVRGDSAAYFCASSPDRGVYEQYFGPGTRLTVT.

The V gene is TRBV5-1, the J gene TRBJ2-5, with D possibly being TRBD1 or TRBD2 (6 bases each). V lost 0 bases to trimming and J lost 2 bases, with 11 bases between them. The CDR3 has 15 residues. Germline V CDR1 and CDR2: SGHRS, YFSETQ. The CDR3 DNA follows: TGCGCCAGCAGCTTGGGGGGGGCGGGTCAAGAGACCCAGTACTTC. Residues: CASSLGGAGQETQYF.

The chain has TRBV20-1 and TRBJ2-4, with a possible D match to TRBD2 (6 bases). V was pared by 4 bases and J by 3 bases, with 13 bases between. The length of the CDR3 is 14 residues. Germline lookup yields CDR1 DFQATT and CDR2 SNEGSKA (reference sequence). CDR3 DNA: TGCAGTGCTACCGGGAGTAGGGGCAAAAACATTCAGTACTTC. Residues: CSATGSRGKNIQYF.

This chain links TRBV20-1 with TRBJ2-5; D assignment may be TRBD1 or TRBD2 (5 bases each). V lost 0 bases and J 4 bases, leaving 21 bases between the germline ends. The CDR3 is made up of 17 amino acids. Germline CDR1 reads DFQATT; CDR2 reads SNEGSKA (reference sequence). The CDR3 is CSARDSWVQGERETQYF. CDR3 coding DNA: TGCAGTGCTAGAGATTCATGGGTCCAGGGAGAGCGAGAGACCCAGTACTTC.

Here the CDR3 reads CASSYSGTGGNEQFF. In nucleotides, the CDR3 is TGTGCCAGCAGTTACTCCGGGACAGGGGGCAATGAGCAGTTCTTC. The V and J genes are TRBV6-5 and TRBJ2-1; 11 bases match TRBD1. The CDR3 length is 15 residues. Germline loops: CDR1 MNHEY, CDR2 SVGAGI. Trimming removed 0 bases from V and 6 bases from J; junction bases left unmatched: 1.

The V gene is TRBV19, the J gene TRBJ1-5; possible D gene TRBD1, 6 bases. Germline-derived CDR1 and CDR2 are LNHDA and SQIVND (reference sequence). V was shortened by 5 bases and J by 5 bases, with 16 bases between the two germline ends. CDR3 length: 15 amino acids. The CDR3 protein is CASSSWDMEYQPQHF. CDR3 in DNA: TGTGCCAGTAGTTCCTGGGACATGGAGTATCAGCCCCAGCATTTT.